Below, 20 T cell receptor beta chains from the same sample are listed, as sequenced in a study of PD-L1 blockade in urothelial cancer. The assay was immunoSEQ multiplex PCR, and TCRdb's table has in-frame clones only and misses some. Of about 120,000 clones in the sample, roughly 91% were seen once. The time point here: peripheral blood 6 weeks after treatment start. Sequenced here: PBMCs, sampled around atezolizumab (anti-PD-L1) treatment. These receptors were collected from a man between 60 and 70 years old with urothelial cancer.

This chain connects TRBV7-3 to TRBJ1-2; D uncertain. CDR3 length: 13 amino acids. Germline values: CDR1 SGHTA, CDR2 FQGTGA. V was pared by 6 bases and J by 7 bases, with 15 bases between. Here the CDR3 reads CASSPRTEGGYTF. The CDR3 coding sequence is TGTGCCAGCAGTCCCCGGACGGAGGGTGGCTACACCTTC.

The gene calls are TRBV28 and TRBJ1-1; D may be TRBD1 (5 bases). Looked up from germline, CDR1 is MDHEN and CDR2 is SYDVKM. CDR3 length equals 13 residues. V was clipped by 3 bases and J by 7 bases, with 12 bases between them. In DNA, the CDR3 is TGTGCCAGCAGTTTCGGGGGAAAGGGTGAAGCTTTCTTT. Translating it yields CASSFGGKGEAFF.

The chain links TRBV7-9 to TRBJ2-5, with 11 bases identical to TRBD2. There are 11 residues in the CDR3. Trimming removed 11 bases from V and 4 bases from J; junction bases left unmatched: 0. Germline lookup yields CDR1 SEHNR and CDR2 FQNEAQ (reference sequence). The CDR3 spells CAGTSGETQYF. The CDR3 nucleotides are TGTGCCGGGACTAGCGGAGAGACCCAGTACTTC.

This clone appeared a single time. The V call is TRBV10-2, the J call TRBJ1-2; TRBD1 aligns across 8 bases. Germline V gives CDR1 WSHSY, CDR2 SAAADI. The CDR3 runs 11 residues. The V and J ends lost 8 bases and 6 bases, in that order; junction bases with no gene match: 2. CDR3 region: CASQGAHGYTF. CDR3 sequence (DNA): TGCGCCAGCCAGGGGGCACATGGCTACACCTTC.

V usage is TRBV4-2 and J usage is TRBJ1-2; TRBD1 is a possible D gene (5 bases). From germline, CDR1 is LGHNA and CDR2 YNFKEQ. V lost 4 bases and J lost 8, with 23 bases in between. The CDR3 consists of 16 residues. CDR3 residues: CASSPGAWRGTWGYTF. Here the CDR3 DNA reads TGTGCCAGCAGCCCGGGCGCGTGGCGGGGGACCTGGGGCTACACCTTC.

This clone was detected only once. CDR3 region: CANQRPPAAYEQYF. CDR3 bases: TGTGCCAACCAGCGGCCCCCGGCGGCCTACGAGCAGTACTTC. The chain joins TRBV5-8 to TRBJ2-7, with D possibly matching TRBD2 (5 bases). This CDR3 region has 14 residues. V lost 9 bases and J lost 2, with 18 bases in between. Germline CDR1 reads SGHTS; CDR2 reads YDEGEE.

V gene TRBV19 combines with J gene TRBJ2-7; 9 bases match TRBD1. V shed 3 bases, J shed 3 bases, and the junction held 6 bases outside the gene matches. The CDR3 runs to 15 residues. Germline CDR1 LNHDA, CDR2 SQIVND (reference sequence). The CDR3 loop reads CASSMRQDRGYEQYF. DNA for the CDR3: TGTGCCAGTAGTATGAGGCAGGACAGGGGCTACGAGCAGTACTTC.

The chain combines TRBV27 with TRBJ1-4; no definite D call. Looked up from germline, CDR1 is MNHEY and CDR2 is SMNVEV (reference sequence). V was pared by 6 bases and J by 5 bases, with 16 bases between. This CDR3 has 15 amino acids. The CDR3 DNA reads TGTGCCAGCAGCAGAGTCGCGGCGGAGAATGAAAAACTGTTTTTT. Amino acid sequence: CASSRVAAENEKLFF.

The CDR3 sequence is CTSSLAGVTDTQYF. CDR3 bases: TGCACCAGCAGCTTAGCGGGGGTCACAGATACGCAGTATTTT. This sequence joins TRBV1 and TRBJ2-3; TRBD2 is the table's D call, not checked against the DNA. TRBV1 is a listed pseudogene. CDR3 length: 14 residues.

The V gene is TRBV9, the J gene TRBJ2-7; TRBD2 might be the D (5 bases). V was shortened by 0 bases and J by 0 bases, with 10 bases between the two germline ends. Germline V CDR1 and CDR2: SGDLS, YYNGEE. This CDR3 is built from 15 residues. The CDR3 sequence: CASSVGEGSSYEQYF. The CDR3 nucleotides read TGTGCCAGCAGCGTAGGTGAAGGGAGCTCCTACGAGCAGTACTTC.

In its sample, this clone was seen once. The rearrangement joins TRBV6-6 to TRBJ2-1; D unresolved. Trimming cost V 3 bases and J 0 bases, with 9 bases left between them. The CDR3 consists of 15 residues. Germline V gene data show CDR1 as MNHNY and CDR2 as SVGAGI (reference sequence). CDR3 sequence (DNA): TGTGCCAGCAGTTATTTCGGCGGCTCCTACAATGAGCAGTTCTTC. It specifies CASSYFGGSYNEQFF.

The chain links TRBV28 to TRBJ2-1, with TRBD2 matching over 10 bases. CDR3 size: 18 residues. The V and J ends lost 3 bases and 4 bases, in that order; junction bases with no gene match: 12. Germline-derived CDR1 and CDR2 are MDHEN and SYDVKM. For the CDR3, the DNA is TGTGCCAGCAGTTTGACTGCGAGCGGGGGGGGTTTTTACAATGAGCAGTTCTTC. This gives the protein CASSLTASGGGFYNEQFF.

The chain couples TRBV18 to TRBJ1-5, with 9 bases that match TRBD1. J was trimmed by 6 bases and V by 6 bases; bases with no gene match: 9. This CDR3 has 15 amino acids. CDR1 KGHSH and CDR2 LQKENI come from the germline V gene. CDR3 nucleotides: TGTGCCAGCTCCCAACAGGGGGACAGGGCTCAGCCCCAGCATTTT. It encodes CASSQQGDRAQPQHF.

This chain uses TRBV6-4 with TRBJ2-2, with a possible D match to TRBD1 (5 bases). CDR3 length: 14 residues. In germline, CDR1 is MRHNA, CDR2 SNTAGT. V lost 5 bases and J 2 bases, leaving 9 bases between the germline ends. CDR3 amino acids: CASSFDSNTGELFF. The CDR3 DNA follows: TGTGCCAGCAGTTTTGACAGCAACACCGGGGAGCTGTTTTTT.

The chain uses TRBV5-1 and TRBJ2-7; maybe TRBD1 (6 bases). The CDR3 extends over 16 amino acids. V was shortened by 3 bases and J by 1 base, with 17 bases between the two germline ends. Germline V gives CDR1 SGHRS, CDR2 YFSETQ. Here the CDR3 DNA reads TGCGCCAGCAGCTCCGGTGACAGGCTACGATCCTACGAGCAGTACTTC. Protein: CASSSGDRLRSYEQYF.

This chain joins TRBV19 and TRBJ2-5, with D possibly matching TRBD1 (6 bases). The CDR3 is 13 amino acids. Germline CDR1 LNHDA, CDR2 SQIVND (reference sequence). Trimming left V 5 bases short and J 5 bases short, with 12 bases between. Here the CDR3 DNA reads TGTGCCAGTAGTGAACAGGGTTGGGAGACCCAGTACTTC. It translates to CASSEQGWETQYF.

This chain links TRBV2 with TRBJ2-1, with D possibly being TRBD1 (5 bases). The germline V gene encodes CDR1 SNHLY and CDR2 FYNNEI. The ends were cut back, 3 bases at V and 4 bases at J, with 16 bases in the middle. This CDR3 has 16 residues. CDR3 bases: TGTGCCAGCAGTGAGACAGAGGCAAGCTATTACAATGAGCAGTTCTTC. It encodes CASSETEASYYNEQFF.

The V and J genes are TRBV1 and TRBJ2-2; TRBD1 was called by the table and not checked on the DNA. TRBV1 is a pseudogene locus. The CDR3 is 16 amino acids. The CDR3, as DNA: TGCACCAGCAGCCGGGACAGAGTCGCGAACACCGGGGAGCTGTTTTTT. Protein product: CTSSRDRVANTGELFF.

Here the CDR3 DNA reads TGTGCCAGCAGTTCGGCCGGGACTAGCGGGAGCAACGAGCAGTACTTC. Its protein product is CASSSAGTSGSNEQYF. V usage is TRBV6-5 and J usage is TRBJ2-7, with 14 bases matching TRBD2. V was pared by 4 bases and J by 5 bases, with 7 bases of the junction left unmatched. Germline CDR1 is MNHEY and CDR2 is SVGAGI. The CDR3 is 16 residues long.

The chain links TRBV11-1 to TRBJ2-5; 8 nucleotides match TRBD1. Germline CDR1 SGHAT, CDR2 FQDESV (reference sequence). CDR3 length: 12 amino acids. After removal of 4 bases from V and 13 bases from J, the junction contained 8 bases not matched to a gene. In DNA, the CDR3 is TGTGCCAGCAGCTCCAGCCGGGACAGGCTGTACTTC. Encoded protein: CASSSSRDRLYF.